These 10 T cell receptor beta chains came from one sample sequenced in a study of cytomegalovirus exposure and HLA in healthy donors (dated by TCRdb to 2016 to 2017). The library was obtained by the immunoSEQ multiplex PCR assay. For the multiplex PCR, a mixture combining 60 forward primers for TCR Vbeta segments and 13 reverse primers for TCR Jbeta segments was used. Imported from immuneACCESS, the table was reduced by TCRdb to in-frame sequences with V and J called. These copies leave out some clones; in studies compared against another copy, an unresolved V gene accounts for under half, and the cause of the remainder is not known. The sample includes about 170,000 clones, with 80% to 85% observed a single time. Less than 2.5% of the sample is held by the ten biggest clonotypes. The specimen sequenced was PBMCs. These receptors all come from a male donor in good health and CMV-seronegative.

This clone was detected a few times. This sequence joins TRBV2 and TRBJ1-1; tentative D call: TRBD1 (6 bases). The germline gives CDR1 SNHLY, CDR2 FYNNEI. V shed 3 bases and J shed 3 bases, with 11 bases lying between them. This CDR3 comprises 14 residues. CDR3 bases: TGTGCCAGCAGTGAGGGAGGGGGATACACTGAAGCTTTCTTT. It specifies CASSEGGGYTEAFF.

The V call is TRBV4-1, the J call TRBJ1-4; D not resolved. The germline CDR1 and CDR2 sequences are MGHRA and YSYEKL. The CDR3 contains 13 residues. Trimming took 1 base from V and 14 from J, leaving 14 bases between them. Here the CDR3 DNA reads TGCGCCAGCAGCCAAGGGCTGGGCGCGCTGCTGTTTTTT. This gives the protein CASSQGLGALLFF.

The chain recombines TRBV29-1 with TRBJ1-2; D possibly corresponds to TRBD1 (5 bases). CDR1 SQVTM and CDR2 ANQGSEA come from the germline V gene. V lost 6 bases to trimming and J lost 6 bases, with 17 bases between them. The CDR3 has 13 residues. The CDR3 here is CSVAVGGENGYTF. CDR3 in DNA: TGCAGCGTCGCCGTGGGGGGTGAGAATGGCTACACCTTC.

This clone came up a few times. The chain couples TRBV29-1 to TRBJ1-2; 9 bases agree with TRBD1. CDR1 is SQVTM, CDR2 ANQGSEA, per germline. This CDR3 contains 12 residues. V lost 7 bases and J lost 6; bases outside the gene matches: 6. The CDR3 DNA sequence: TGCAGCGCCGGGGGGACAGGGAATGGCTACACCTTC. Amino acids: CSAGGTGNGYTF. The full variable domain, its missing parts supplied by reference TRBV29-1 and TRBJ1-2, is SAVISQKPSRDICQRGTSLTIQCQVDSQVTMMFWYRQQPGQSLTLIATANQGSEATYESGFVIDKFPISRPNLTFSTLTVSNMSPEDSSIYLCSAGGTGNGYTFGSGTRLTVV.

This chain joins TRBV5-4 and TRBJ1-2; D possibly corresponds to TRBD1 (5 bases). V dropped 4 bases and J dropped 0 bases, with 10 bases sitting between them. Germline CDR1 SGHNT, CDR2 YYREEE (reference sequence). The CDR3 spans 14 residues. The CDR3 region has the DNA TGTGCCAGCAGCAACGGGGGAGCTAACTATGGCTACACCTTC. Its protein product is CASSNGGANYGYTF.

This clone was observed a handful of times. This chain links TRBV5-6 with TRBJ2-5; 9 nucleotides agree with TRBD2. The last part of the DNA fits TRBJ2-7 better; the J call may be wrong. This CDR3 has 16 residues. Germline lookup yields CDR1 SGHDT and CDR2 YYEEEE. The CDR3 DNA reads as TGTGCCAGCACCCTTTGGGTGGCTAGCGGGGTTAACGAGCAGTACTTC. Residues: CASTLWVASGVNEQYF.

This clone was recorded a few times. The chain carries TRBV19 and TRBJ1-2; TRBD1 agrees at 9 bases. The V and J ends lost 5 bases and 4 bases, in that order; junction bases with no gene match: 5. Germline assignment: CDR1 LNHDA and CDR2 SQIVND (reference sequence). This CDR3 region has 14 residues. The CDR3 loop is CASSSDRGVYGYTF. For the CDR3, the DNA is TGTGCCAGTAGTTCCGACAGGGGGGTCTATGGCTACACCTTC.

The V gene is TRBV6-5, the J gene TRBJ2-1, with 7 nucleotides matching TRBD1. The CDR3 runs to 16 residues. From germline, CDR1 is MNHEY and CDR2 SVGAGI. After removal of 0 bases from V and 0 bases from J, the junction contained 2 bases not matched to a gene. CDR3 DNA: TGTGCCAGCAGTTACTCCTGGACAGGCTCCTACAATGAGCAGTTCTTC. This translates into CASSYSWTGSYNEQFF.

This clone was counted only a few times. V is TRBV7-8 and J is TRBJ2-1; D is perhaps TRBD1 (7 bases). Trimming pared 5 bases from V and 7 bases from J, leaving 18 bases between. The germline CDR1 and CDR2 sequences are SGHVS and FQNEAQ. The CDR3 sequence is 15 residues long. The CDR3 region is CASSPRRVRGNEQFF. The CDR3 DNA reads as TGTGCCAGCAGCCCCCGGAGGGTCAGGGGGAATGAGCAGTTCTTC.

This clone was picked up a small number of times. The chain joins TRBV10-2 to TRBJ1-5, with TRBD1 matching 7 bases. This CDR3 region has 14 residues. Germline lookup yields CDR1 WSHSY and CDR2 SAAADI. The V and J ends lost 8 bases and 3 bases, in that order; junction bases with no gene match: 7. The CDR3 sequence is CASRPGTVNQPQHF. The CDR3 region has the DNA TGCGCCAGCCGTCCAGGGACAGTCAATCAGCCCCAGCATTTT.